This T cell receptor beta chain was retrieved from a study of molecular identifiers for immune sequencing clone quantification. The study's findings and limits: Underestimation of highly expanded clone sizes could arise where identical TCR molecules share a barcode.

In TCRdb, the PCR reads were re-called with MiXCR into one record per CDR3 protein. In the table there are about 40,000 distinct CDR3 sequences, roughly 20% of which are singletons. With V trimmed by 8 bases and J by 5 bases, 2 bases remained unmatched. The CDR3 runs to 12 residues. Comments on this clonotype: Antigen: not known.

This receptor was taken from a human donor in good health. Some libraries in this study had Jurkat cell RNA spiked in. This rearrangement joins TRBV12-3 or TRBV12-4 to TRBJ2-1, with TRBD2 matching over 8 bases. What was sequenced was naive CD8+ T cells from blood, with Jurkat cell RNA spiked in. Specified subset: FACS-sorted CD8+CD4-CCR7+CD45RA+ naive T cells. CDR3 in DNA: TGTGCCAGCGGGCGGGGGGACAATGAGCAGTTCTTC. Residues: CASGRGDNEQFF.